This T cell receptor beta chain was sequenced during a study of cytomegalovirus exposure and HLA in healthy donors. General study findings and limits: TCR beta chains numbering more than 150 were designated cytomegalovirus-associated. The study dropped some indistinguishable V segments, TRBV6-2 and TRBV6-3 among them. HLA-A and HLA-B allele assignments for most subjects were reportedly predicted accurately using TCR beta sequences. In a later analysis, TCR beta V- and J-gene trimming was associated with a missense DCLRE1C variant.

PCR involved 60 Vbeta and 13 Jbeta primers. Profiling relied on immunoSEQ multiplex PCR, and the TCRdb table lists in-frame clones only, not all of them. The sample has 150,000 to 250,000 clones, about four fifths seen once. Turning to this clone: Its antigen remains unknown.

V was clipped by 0 bases and J by 5 bases; unmatched bases: 4. Germline V gene sequence: CDR1 SGHRS, CDR2 YFSETQ. This CDR3 has 15 residues. This chain joins TRBV5-1 and TRBJ1-4; TRBD1 aligns across 7 bases. Input material: PBMCs. This TCR came from a girl aged 10-17 years in good health and CMV-seropositive. The CDR3 DNA reads as TGCGCCAGCAGCTTGGAGGGACAGTTAAATGAAAAACTGTTTTTT. It encodes CASSLEGQLNEKLFF.